This TCR beta chain derives from a study of vaccination effects on CD4 cells after COVID-19. Looking at the study overall: The median interval between the second dose and post-vaccine sampling was 72 days. Study-level results: Convalescent patients in the study were few, and early post-infection timepoints were absent. Mainly new vaccine-induced clones made up the post-vaccine spike-reactive clones in convalescents.

Measured with immunoSEQ multiplex PCR; TCRdb has only the in-frame clones, and not every one. The sample gives 17,000 or so clones, over 60% of which show up once; 20% to 25% is in the top ten. Viral peptide pool expansion of antigen-specific CD4+ T cells preceded sequencing in the ViraFEST assay. When nine to ten days of culture had elapsed, CD4+ T cells were isolated. The individual was infected with SARS-CoV-2 between March and December 2020, as confirmed by PCR. Each participant was administered two doses of either the BNT162b2 or the mRNA-1273 vaccine. For this clone: The antigen is not known.

This receptor was identified in a human donor who had a prior SARS-CoV-2 infection. The sequencing used CD4+ T cells from PBMCs cultured with SARS-CoV-2 spike peptides, collected after COVID-19 vaccination.

As DNA, the CDR3 is TGCGCCAGCAGCTTGGGAGCTCTAGATGGGTGGTACTTC. Residues: CASSLGALDGWYF. The rearrangement uses TRBV5-1 and TRBJ2-5; D is unclear. The CDR3 runs to 13 residues. Germline V gives CDR1 SGHRS, CDR2 YFSETQ. Trimming took 0 bases from V and 13 from J, leaving 16 bases between them. The full variable domain, in which reference TRBV5-1 and TRBJ2-5 provide the parts outside the CDR3, is KAGVTQTPRYLIKTRGQQVTLSCSPISGHRSVSWYQQTPGQGLQFLFEYFSETQRNKGNFPGRFSGRQFSNSRSEMNVSTLELGDSALYLCASSLGALDGWYFGPGTRLLVL.